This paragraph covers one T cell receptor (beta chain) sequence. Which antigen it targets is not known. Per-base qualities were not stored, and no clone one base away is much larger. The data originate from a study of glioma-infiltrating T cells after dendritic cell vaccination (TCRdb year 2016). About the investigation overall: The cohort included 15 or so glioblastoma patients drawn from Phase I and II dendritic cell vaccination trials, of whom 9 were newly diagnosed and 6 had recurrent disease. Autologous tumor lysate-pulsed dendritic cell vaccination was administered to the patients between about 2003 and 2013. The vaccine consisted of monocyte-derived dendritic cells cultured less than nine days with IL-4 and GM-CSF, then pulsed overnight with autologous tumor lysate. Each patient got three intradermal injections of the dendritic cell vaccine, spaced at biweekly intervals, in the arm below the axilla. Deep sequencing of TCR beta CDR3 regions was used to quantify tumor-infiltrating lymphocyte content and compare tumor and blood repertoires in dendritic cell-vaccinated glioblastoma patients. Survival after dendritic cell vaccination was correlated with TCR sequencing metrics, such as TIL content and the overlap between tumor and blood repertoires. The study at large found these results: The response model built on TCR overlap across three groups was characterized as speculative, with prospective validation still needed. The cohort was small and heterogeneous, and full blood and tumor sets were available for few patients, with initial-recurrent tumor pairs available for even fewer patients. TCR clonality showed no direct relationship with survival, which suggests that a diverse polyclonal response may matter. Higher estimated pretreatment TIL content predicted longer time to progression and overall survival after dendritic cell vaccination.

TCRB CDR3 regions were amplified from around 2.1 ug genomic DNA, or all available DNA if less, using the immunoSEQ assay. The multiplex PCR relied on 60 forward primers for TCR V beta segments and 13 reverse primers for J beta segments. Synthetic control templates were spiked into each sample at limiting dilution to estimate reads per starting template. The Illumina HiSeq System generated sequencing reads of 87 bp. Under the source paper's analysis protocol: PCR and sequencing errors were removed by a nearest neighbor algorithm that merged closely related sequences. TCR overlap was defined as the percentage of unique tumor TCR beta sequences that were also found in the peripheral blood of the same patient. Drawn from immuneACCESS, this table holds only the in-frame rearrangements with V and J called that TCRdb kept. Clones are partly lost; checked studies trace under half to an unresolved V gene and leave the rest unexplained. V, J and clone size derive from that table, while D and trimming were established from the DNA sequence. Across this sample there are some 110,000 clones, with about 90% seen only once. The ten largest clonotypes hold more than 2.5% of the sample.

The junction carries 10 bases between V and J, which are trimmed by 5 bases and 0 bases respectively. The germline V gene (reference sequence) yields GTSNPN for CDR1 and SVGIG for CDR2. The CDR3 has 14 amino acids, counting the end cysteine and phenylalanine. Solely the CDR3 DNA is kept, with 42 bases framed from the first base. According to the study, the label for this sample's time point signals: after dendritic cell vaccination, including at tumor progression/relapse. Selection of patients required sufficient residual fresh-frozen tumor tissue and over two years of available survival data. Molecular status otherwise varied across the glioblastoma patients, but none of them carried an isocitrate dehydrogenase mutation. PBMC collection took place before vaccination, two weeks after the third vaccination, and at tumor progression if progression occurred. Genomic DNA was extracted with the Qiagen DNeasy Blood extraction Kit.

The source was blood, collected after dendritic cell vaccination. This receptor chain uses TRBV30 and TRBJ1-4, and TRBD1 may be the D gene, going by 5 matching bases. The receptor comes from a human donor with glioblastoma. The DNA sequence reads TGTGCCTGGGGGGGGAGGTCAACTAATGAAAAACTGTTTTTT. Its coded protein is CAWGGRSTNEKLFF. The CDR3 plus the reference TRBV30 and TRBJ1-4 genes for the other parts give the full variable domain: SQTIHQWPATLVQPVGSPLSLECTVEGTSNPNLYWYRQAAGRGLQLLFYSVGIGQISSEVPQNLSASRPQDRQFILSSKKLLLSDSGFYLCAWGGRSTNEKLFFGSGTQLSVL.